The T cell receptor (beta chain) described here comes from a study of cytomegalovirus exposure and HLA in healthy donors. Study in general: Unique TCR beta sequences numbering approximately 120 million came from about 180 million T cells in an earlier analysis.

Worth noting for this clone: Its antigen remains unidentified.

PCR was performed using 60 Vbeta and 13 Jbeta primers. Measured with immunoSEQ multiplex PCR; TCRdb has only the in-frame clones, and not every one. The sample has some 200,000 clones, 80% to 85% seen once. General study results and limits: A previous analysis found most TCR beta V segments productive roughly 90% or roughly 30% of the time. The study recorded 160 or so TCR beta chains that were cytomegalovirus-associated.

Sequencing input: PBMCs. The TCR was taken from a man between 45 and 60 years old in good health and CMV-seronegative.

The CDR3 protein is CASKGGRLTDTQYF. For the CDR3, the DNA is TGTGCCAGCAAAGGAGGGAGATTGACAGATACGCAGTATTTT. The genes are TRBV7-2 and TRBJ2-3; D is possibly TRBD2 (6 bases). Germline-derived CDR1 and CDR2 are SGHTA and FQGNSA. With 7 bases removed from V and 3 bases from J, the gap between germline ends came to 14 bases. The CDR3 spans 14 residues.